One TCR beta chain is described in this entry. Primers included in the PCR were 60 Vbeta and 13 Jbeta primers. Clones were sequenced by immunoSEQ multiplex PCR, and TCRdb holds only the in-frame ones, with some missing. The data show about 200,000 clones, 80% to 90% seen once. This entry is derived from a study of cytomegalovirus exposure and HLA in healthy donors. Germline CDR1 reads MNHNY; CDR2 reads SVGAGI (reference sequence). The CDR3 consists of 14 residues. V dropped 5 bases and J dropped 7 bases, with 15 bases sitting between them. This receptor was identified in a woman under 40 in good health and CMV-seronegative. The sequenced sample consisted of PBMCs. This chain links TRBV6-6 with TRBJ1-5, with D unclear. DNA of the CDR3: TGTGCCAGCAGTGCGCATCATCTAGAGCAGCCCCAGCATTTT. It yields the protein CASSAHHLEQPQHF.